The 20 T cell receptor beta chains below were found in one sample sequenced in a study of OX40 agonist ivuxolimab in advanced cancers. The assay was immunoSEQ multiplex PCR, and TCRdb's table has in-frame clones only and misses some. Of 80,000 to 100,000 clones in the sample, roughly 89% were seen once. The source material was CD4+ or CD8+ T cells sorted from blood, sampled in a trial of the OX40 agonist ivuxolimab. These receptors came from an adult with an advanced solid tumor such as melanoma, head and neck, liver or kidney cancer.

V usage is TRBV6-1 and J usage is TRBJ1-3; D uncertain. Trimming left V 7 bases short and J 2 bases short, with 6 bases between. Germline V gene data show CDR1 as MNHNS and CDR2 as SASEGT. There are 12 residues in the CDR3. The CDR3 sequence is CASISPGNTIYF. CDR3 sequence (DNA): TGTGCCAGCATCTCTCCTGGAAACACCATATATTTT.

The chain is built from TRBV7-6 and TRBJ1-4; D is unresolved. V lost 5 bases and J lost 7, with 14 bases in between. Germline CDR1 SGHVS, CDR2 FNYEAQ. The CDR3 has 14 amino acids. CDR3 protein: CASSTQGGREKLFF. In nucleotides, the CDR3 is TGTGCCAGCAGCACCCAAGGCGGACGTGAAAAACTGTTTTTT.

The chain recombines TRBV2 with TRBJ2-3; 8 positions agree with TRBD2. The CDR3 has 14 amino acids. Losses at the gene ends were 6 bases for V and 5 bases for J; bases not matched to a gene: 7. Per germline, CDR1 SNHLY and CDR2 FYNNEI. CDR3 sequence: CASSGTSSRDTQYF. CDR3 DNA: TGTGCCAGCAGCGGGACTAGTAGTAGAGATACGCAGTATTTT.

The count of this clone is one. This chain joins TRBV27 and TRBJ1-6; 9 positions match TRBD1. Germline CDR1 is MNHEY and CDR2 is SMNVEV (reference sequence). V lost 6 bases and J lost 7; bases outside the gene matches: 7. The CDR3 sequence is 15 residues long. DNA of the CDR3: TGTGCCAGCAGCCCAGGGGACAGGGCGAATTCACCCCTCCACTTT. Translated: CASSPGDRANSPLHF.

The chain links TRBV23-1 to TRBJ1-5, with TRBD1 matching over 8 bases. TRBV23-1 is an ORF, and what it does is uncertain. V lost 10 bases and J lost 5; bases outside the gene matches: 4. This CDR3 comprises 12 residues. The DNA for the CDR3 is TGCGCCAACATGACAGGGGATCAGCCCCAGCATTTT. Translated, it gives CANMTGDQPQHF.

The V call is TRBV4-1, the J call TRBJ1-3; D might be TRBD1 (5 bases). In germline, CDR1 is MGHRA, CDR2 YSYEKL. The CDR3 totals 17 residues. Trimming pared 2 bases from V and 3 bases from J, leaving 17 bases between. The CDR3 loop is CASSQFSGRLVGNTIYF. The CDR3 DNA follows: TGCGCCAGCAGCCAATTCTCAGGGCGTCTAGTTGGAAACACCATATATTTT.

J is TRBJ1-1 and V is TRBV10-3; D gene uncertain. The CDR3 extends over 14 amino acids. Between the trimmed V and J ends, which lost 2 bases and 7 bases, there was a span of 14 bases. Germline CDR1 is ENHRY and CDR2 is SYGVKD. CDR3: CAISEPLNGDEAFF. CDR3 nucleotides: TGTGCCATCAGTGAGCCCCTCAACGGCGATGAAGCTTTCTTT.

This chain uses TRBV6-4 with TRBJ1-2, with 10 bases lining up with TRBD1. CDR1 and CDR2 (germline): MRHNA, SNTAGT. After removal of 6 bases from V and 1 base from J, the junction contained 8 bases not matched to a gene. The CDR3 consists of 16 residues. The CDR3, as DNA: TGTGCCAGCAGCCCCGGGACAGGGGCGGATAACTATGGCTACACCTTC. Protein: CASSPGTGADNYGYTF.

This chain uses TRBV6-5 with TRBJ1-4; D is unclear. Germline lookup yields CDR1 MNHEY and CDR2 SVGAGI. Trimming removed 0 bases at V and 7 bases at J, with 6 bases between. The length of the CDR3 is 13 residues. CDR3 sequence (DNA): TGTGCCAGCAGTTACTCCGTGGGTGAAAAACTGTTTTTT. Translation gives CASSYSVGEKLFF.

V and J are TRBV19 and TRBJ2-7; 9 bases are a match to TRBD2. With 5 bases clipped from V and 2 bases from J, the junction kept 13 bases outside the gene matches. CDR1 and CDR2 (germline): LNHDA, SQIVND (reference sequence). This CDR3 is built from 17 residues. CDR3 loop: CASSRQRGAFSTYEQYF. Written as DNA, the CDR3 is TGTGCCAGTAGTCGCCAGCGGGGGGCCTTCTCTACCTACGAGCAGTACTTC.

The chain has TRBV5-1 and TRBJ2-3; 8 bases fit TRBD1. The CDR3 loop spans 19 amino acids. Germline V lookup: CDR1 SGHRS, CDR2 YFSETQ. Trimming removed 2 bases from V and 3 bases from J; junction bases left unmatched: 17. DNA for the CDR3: TGCGCCAGCAGCTTCTCTTATGCGGAGGACAGGGAAGGAACAGATACGCAGTATTTT. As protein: CASSFSYAEDREGTDTQYF.

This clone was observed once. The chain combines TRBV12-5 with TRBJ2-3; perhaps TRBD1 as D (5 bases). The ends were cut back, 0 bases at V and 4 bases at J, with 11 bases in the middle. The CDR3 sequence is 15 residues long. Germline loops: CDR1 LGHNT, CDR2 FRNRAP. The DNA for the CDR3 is TGTGCTAGTGGTTTGGTAGCTGGGGCGGCAGATACGCAGTATTTT. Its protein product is CASGLVAGAADTQYF.

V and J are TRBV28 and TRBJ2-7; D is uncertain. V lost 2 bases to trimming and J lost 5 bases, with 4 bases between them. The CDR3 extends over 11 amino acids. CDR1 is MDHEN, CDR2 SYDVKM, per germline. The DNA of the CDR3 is TGTGCCAGCAGTTTAGGCCACGAGCAGTACTTC. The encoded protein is CASSLGHEQYF.

CDR3 nucleotides: TGCGCCAGCAGTCAGGGAGGCGCGAGGTGGAGCTACACCTTC. It codes for CASSQGGARWSYTF. The chain uses TRBV23-1 and TRBJ1-2; the D is unclear. TRBV23-1 is given ORF status, its function remaining uncertain. Trimming pared 3 bases from V and 9 bases from J, leaving 17 bases between. The CDR3 has 14 residues.

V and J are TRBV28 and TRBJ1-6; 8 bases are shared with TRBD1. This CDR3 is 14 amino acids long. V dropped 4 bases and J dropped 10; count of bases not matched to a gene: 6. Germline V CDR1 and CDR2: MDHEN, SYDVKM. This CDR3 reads CASSYPGGGSPLHF. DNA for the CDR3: TGTGCCAGCAGTTACCCAGGGGGCGGGTCACCCCTCCACTTT.

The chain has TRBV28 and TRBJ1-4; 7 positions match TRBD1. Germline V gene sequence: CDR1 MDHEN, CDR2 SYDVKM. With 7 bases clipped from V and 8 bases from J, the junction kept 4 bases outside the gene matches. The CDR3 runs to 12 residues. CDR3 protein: CASKVGGEKLFF. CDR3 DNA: TGTGCCAGCAAAGTAGGGGGCGAAAAACTGTTTTTT.

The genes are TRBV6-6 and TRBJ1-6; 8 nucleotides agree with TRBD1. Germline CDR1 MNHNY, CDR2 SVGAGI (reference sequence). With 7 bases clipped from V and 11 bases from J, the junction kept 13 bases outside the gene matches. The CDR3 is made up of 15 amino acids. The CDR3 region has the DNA TGTGCCAGCATTGATGGACAGGGCCCATTTGCACCCCTCCACTTT. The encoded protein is CASIDGQGPFAPLHF.

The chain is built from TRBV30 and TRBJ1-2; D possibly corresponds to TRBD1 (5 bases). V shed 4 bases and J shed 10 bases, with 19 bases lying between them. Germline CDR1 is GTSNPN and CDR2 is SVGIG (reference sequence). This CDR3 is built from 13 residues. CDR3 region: CAWTLEGLLDYTF. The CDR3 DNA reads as TGTGCCTGGACTTTGGAGGGGTTGTTGGACTACACCTTC.

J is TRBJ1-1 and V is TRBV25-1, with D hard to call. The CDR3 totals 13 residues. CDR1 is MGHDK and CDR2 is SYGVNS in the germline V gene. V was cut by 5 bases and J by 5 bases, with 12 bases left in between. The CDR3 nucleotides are TGTGCCAGCAGTCAAATAGGAGGGACTGAAGCTTTCTTT. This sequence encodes CASSQIGGTEAFF.

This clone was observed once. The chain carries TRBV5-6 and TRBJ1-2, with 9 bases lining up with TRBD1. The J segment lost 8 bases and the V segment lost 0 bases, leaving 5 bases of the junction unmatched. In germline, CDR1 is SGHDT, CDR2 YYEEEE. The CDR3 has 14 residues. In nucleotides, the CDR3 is TGTGCCAGCAGCTTGGACAGGGGGCGTAGGGGCTACACCTTC. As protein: CASSLDRGRRGYTF. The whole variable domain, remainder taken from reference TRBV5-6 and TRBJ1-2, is DAGVTQSPTHLIKTRGQQVTLRCSPKSGHDTVSWYQQALGQGPQFIFQYYEEEERQRGNFPDRFSGHQFPNYSSELNVNALLLGDSALYLCASSLDRGRRGYTFGSGTRLTVV.